This TCR beta chain was documented in a study of read filtering for tumor transcriptome and immune sequencing. In this sample, this clonotype turned up many times. From 300 to 400 ng of RNA, a library with molecular barcoded alpha/delta and beta/gamma adaptors was made. In TCRdb, the reads were re-called with MiXCR into one record per CDR3 protein. The sample lists about 23,000 distinct CDR3 sequences; approximately 14% were seen once. The CDR3 totals 13 residues. The germline gives CDR1 MDHEN, CDR2 SYDVKM. V was cut by 3 bases and J by 0 bases, with 5 bases left in between. What was sequenced was a population of CD138-negative cells sorted from bone marrow. The rearrangement uses TRBV28 and TRBJ1-2; D is unresolved. The receptor was isolated from a donor at least 40 years old with multiple myeloma. The CDR3 is CASSFAANYGYTF. CDR3 in DNA: TGTGCCAGCAGTTTTGCGGCTAACTATGGCTACACCTTC.